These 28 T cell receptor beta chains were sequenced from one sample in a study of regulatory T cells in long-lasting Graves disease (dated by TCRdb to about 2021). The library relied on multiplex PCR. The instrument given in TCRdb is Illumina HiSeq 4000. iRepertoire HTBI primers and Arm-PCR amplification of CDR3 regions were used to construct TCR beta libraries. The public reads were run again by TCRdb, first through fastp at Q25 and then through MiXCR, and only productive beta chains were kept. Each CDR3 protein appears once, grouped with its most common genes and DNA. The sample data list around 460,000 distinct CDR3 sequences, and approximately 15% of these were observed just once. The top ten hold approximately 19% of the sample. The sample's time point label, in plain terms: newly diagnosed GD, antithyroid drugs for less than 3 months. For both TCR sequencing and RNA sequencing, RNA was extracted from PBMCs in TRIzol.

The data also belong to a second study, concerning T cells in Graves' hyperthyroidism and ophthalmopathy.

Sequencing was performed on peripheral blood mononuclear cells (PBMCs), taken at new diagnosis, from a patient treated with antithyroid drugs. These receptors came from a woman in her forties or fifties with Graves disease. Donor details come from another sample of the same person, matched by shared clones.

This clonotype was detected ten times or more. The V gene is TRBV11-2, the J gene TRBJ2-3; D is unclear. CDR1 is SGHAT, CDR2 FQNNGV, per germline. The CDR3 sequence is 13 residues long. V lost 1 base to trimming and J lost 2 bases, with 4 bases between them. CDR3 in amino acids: CASSLVFTDTQYF. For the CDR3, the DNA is TGTGCCAGCAGCTTAGTATTCACAGATACGCAGTATTTT. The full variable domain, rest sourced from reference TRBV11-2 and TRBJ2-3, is EAGVAQSPRYKIIEKRQSVAFWCNPISGHATLYWYQQILGQGPKLLIQFQNNGVVDDSQLPKDRFSAERLKGVDSTLKIQPAKLEDSAVYLCASSLVFTDTQYFGPGTRLTVL.

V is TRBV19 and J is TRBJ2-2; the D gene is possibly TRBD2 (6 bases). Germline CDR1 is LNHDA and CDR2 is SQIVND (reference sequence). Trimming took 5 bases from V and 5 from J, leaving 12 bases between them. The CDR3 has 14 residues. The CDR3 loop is CASSFGTLTGELFF. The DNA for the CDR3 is TGTGCCAGTAGTTTCGGGACTTTAACCGGGGAGCTGTTTTTT.

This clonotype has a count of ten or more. CDR3 sequence: CAWFSGRLLRNTEAFF. CDR3 bases: TGTGCCTGGTTCTCAGGCCGACTCCTTCGGAACACTGAAGCTTTCTTT. The J gene is TRBJ1-1, the V gene TRBV30; D is unresolved. This CDR3 is 16 amino acids long. Germline V gene data show CDR1 as GTSNPN and CDR2 as SVGIG (reference sequence). V lost 5 bases to trimming and J lost 1 base, with 20 bases between them.

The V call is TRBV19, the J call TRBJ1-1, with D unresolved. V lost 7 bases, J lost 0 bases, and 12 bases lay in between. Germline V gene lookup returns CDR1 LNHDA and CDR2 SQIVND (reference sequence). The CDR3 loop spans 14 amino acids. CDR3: CASISGSVNTEAFF. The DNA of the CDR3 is TGTGCCAGTATCAGTGGATCTGTGAACACTGAAGCTTTCTTT.

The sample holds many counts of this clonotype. This chain's CDR3 is CASSLEAYQPQHF. In nucleotides, the CDR3 is TGTGCCAGCAGTTTAGAGGCCTATCAGCCCCAGCATTTT. The rearrangement links TRBV27 to TRBJ1-5; D gene uncertain. V lost 2 bases and J 5 bases, leaving 7 bases between the germline ends. CDR3 length: 13 amino acids. Germline assignment: CDR1 MNHEY and CDR2 SMNVEV (reference sequence).

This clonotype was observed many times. DNA of the CDR3: TGTGCCAGCAGTGGACAGGGGGCTAGGGGCTACACCTTC. Encoded protein: CASSGQGARGYTF. The V and J genes are TRBV2 and TRBJ1-2, with TRBD1 matching 10 bases. After removal of 4 bases from V and 8 bases from J, the junction contained 4 bases not matched to a gene. Germline V gives CDR1 SNHLY, CDR2 FYNNEI. The CDR3 extends over 13 amino acids.

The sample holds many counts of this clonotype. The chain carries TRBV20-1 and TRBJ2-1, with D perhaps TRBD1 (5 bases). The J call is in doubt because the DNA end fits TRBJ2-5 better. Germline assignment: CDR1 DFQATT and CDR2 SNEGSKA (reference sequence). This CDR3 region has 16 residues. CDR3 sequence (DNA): TGCAGTGCTAGAGTGCAGGGAATATGGGTCCAAGAGACCCAGTACTTC. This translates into CSARVQGIWVQETQYF.

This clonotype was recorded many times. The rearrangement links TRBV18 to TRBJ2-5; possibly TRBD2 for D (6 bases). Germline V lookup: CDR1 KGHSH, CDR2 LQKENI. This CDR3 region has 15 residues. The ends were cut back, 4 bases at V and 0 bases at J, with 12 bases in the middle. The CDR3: CASSRIAEYQETQYF. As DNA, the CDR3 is TGTGCCAGCTCACGAATAGCGGAGTACCAAGAGACCCAGTACTTC.

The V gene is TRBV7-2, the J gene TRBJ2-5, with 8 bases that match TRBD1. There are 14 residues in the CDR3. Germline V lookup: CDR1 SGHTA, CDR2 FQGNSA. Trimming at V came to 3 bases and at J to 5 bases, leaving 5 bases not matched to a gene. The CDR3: CASSLYRGEETQYF. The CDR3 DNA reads TGTGCCAGCAGCTTGTACAGGGGGGAGGAGACCCAGTACTTC.

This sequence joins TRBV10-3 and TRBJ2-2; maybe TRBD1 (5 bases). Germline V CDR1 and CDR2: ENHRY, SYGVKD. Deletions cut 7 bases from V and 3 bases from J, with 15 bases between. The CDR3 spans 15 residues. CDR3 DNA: TGTGCCATCAATCCGTCAGACAGTGACACCGGGGAGCTGTTTTTT. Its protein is CAINPSDSDTGELFF.

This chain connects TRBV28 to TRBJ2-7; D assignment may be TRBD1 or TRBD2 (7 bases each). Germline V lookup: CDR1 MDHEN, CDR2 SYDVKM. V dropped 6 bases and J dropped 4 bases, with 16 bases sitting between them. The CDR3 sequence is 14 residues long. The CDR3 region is CASRHSGGAYEQYF. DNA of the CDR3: TGTGCCAGCAGACACTCAGGGGGGGCTTACGAGCAGTACTTC.

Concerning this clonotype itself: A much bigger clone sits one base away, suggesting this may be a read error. The CDR3: CVSRSIKTVNYGYTF. In DNA, the CDR3 is TGTGTCAGCAGATCCATAAAGACAGTTAACTATGGCTACACCTTC. The chain links TRBV27 to TRBJ1-2; D possibly corresponds to TRBD1 (5 bases). The CDR3 loop spans 15 amino acids. Looked up from germline, CDR1 is MNHEY and CDR2 is SMNVEV (reference sequence).

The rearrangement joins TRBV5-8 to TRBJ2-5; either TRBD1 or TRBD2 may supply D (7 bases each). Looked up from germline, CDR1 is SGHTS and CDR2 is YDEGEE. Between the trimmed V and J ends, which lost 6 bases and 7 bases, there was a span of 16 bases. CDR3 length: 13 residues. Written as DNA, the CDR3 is TGTGCCAGCAACCTTGACAGGGAGGGGACCCAGTACTTC. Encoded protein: CASNLDREGTQYF.

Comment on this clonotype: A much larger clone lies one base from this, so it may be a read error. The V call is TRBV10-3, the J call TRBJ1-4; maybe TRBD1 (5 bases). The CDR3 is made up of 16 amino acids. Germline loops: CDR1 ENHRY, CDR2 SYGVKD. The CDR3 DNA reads TGTGTCATCAGGGCCGGTGGTAATTCGACTAATGAAAAACTGTTTTTT. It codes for CVIRAGGNSTNEKLFF.

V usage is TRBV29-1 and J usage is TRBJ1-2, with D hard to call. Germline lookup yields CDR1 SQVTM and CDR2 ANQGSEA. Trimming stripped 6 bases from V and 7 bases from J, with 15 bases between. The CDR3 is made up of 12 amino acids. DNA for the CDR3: TGCAGCGTCCATTCAGTTCGGTCTGGCTACACCTTC. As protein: CSVHSVRSGYTF.

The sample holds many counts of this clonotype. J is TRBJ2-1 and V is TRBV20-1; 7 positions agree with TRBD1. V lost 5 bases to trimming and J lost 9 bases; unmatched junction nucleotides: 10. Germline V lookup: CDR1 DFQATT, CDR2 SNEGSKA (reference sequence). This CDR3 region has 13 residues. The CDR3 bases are TGCAGTGCTTTCCGGGACAGACGTGGTGAGCAGTTCTTC. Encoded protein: CSAFRDRRGEQFF.

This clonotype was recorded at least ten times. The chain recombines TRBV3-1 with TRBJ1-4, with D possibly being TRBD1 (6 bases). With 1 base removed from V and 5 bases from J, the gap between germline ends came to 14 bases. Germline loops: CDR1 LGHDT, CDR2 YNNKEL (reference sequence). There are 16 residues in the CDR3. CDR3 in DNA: TGTGCCAGCAGCCAAGGAGTCGGGGGCGTGAATGAAAAACTGTTTTTT. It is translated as CASSQGVGGVNEKLFF.

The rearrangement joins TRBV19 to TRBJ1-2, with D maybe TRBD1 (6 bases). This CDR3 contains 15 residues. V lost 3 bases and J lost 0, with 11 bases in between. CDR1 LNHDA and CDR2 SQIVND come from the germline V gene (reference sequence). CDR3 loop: CASSIRDKANYGYTF. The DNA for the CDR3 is TGTGCCAGTAGTATCCGGGACAAAGCTAACTATGGCTACACCTTC.

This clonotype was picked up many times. CDR3 DNA: TGTGCCAGCAGCCCCCGGGGGGGGCCCACTGAAGCTTTCTTT. It is translated as CASSPRGGPTEAFF. The gene calls are TRBV28 and TRBJ1-1; tentatively, D is TRBD1 (6 bases). The germline CDR1 and CDR2 sequences are MDHEN and SYDVKM. The V end was cut by 6 bases, the J end by 4 bases, with 15 bases between. The CDR3 is 14 residues long.

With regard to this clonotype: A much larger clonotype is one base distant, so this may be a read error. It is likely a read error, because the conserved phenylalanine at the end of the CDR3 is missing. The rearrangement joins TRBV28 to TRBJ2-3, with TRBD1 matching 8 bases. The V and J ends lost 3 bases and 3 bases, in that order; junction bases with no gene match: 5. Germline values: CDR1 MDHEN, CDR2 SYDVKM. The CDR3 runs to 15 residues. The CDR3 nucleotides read TGTGCCAGCAGTTTCAGGGGGCTAGGGACAGATACGCAGTATCTT. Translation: CASSFRGLGTDTQYL.

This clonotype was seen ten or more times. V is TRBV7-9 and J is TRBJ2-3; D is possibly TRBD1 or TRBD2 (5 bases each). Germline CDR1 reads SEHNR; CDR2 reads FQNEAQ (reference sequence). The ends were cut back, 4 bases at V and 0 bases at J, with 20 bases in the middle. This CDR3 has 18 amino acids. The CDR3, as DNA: TGTGCCAGCAGCTCCCTTGTGGGGGATGGATCAAGCACAGATACGCAGTATTTT. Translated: CASSSLVGDGSSTDTQYF.

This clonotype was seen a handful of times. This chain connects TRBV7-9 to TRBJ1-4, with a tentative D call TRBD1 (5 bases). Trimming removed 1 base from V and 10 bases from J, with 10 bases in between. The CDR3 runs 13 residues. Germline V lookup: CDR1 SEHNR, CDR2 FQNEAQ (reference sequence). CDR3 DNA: TGTGCCAGCAGCTTAGACCCAGGGAGAAAACTGTTTTTT. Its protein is CASSLDPGRKLFF.

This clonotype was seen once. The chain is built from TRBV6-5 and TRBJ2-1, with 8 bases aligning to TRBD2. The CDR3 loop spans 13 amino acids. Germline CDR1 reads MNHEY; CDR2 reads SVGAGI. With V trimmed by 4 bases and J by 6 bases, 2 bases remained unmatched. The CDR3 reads CASSWTSTNEQFF. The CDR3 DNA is TGTGCCAGCAGTTGGACTAGCACCAATGAGCAGTTCTTC.

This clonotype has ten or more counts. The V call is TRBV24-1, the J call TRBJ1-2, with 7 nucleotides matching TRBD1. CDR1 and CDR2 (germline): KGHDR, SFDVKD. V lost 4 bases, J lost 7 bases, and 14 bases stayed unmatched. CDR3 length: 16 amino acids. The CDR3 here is CATSDPGQPIEAGYTF. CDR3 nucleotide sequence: TGTGCCACCAGTGACCCGGGACAGCCGATCGAGGCTGGCTACACCTTC.

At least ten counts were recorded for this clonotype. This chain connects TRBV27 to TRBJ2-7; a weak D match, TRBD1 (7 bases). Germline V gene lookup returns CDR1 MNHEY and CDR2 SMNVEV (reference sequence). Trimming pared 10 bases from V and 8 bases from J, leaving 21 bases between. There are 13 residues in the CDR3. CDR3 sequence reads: CAIRDREAGKQYF. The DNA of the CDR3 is TGTGCCATCAGAGACAGGGAAGCGGGCAAGCAGTACTTC.

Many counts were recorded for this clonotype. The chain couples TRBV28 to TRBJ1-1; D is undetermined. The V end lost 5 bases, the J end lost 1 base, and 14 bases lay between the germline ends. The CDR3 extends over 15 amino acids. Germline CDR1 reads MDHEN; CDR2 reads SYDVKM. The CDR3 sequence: CASSPTGRENTEAFF. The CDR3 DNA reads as TGTGCCAGCAGTCCGACCGGACGGGAGAACACTGAAGCTTTCTTT.

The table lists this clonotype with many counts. CDR3 amino acids: CASSPANYGYTF. The CDR3 nucleotides read TGTGCCAGCAGCCCAGCGAACTATGGCTACACCTTC. The V call is TRBV28, the J call TRBJ1-2; D is uncertain. The germline V gene encodes CDR1 MDHEN and CDR2 SYDVKM. The germline V and J ends were trimmed by 6 bases and 2 bases, with 7 bases remaining between them. The CDR3 runs to 12 residues.

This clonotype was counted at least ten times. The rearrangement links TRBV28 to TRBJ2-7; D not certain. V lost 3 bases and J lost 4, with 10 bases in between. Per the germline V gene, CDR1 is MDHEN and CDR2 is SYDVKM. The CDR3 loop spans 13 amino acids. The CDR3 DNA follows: TGTGCCAGCAGTTTGCAGCCCTTTTACGAGCAGTACTTC. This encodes CASSLQPFYEQYF.